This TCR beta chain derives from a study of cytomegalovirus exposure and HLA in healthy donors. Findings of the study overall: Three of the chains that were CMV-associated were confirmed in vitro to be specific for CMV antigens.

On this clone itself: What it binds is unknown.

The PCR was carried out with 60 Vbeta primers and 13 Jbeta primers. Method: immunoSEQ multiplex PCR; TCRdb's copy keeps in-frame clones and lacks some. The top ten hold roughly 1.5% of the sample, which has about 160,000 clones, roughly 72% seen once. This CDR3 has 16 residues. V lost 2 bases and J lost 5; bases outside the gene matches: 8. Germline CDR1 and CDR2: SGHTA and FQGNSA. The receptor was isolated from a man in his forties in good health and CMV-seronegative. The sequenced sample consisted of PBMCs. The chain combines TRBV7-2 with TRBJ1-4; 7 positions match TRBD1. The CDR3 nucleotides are TGTGCCAGCAGCTTATTCGCCGGGACAGCAAATGAAAAACTGTTTTTT. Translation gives CASSLFAGTANEKLFF.